The clone carrying this T cell receptor (beta chain) was seen repeatedly, ten times or more. This sample's TCRbeta library carried unique molecular identifier barcodes. TCRdb used MiXCR to reprocess the PCR reads, holding one entry per CDR3 protein. Counted here are about 240,000 distinct CDR3 sequences, roughly 25% occurring once; the ten biggest clones make up roughly 2.6%. This sample was included in a study of T-cell reconstitution after alpha-beta-depleted transplantation in children. The CDR3 loop spans 14 amino acids. Losses at the gene ends were 10 bases for V and 7 bases for J; bases not matched to a gene: 10. CDR1 and CDR2 from the germline V gene are SGHKS and YYEKEE (reference sequence).

This material consisted of PBMCs, taken before TCRalphabeta/CD19-depleted stem cell transplant. This sequence was found in a girl aged 2-10 years with Fanconi anemia, due to receive a stem cell transplant. V usage is TRBV5-5 and J usage is TRBJ2-6, with 8 bases identical to TRBD1. DNA of the CDR3: TGTGCCGTCGGACAGGGCATGGAAGCCAACGTCCTGACTTTC. Its translation: CAVGQGMEANVLTF. The variable domain in full, with the rest retrieved from reference TRBV5-5 and TRBJ2-6, is DAGVTQSPTHLIKTRGQQVTLRCSPISGHKSVSWYQQVLGQGPQFIFQYYEKEERGRGNFPDRFSARQFPNYSSELNVNALLLGDSALYLCAVGQGMEANVLTFGAGSRLTVL.